The rows below give T cell receptor beta chains drawn from one sample of a study of OX40 agonist ivuxolimab in advanced cancers. Method: immunoSEQ multiplex PCR; TCRdb's copy keeps in-frame clones and lacks some. Among more than 85,000 clones listed, roughly 80% were seen once. Sequencing used CD4+ or CD8+ T cells sorted from blood, obtained in a trial of the OX40 agonist ivuxolimab. Receptor source: an adult with an advanced solid tumor such as melanoma, head and neck, liver or kidney cancer. Each CDR3 is given with its conserved first and last residue. A D gene is named only where the DNA matches it firmly. Expanded clones are given a class, and other clones once, few, many or no size at all.

d_call,j_call,clone_size,cdr3_length,v_call,cdr3_nt,cdr3_aa
NA,TRBJ1-5,NA,15,TRBV28,TGTGCCAGCAGTTCCCCAGGTGCCTACAATCAGCCCCAGCATTTT,CASSSPGAYNQPQHF
NA,TRBJ1-1,once,16,TRBV6-6,TGTGCCAGCAGTCCCCTGGGACACACCATGAACACTGAAGCTTTCTTT,CASSPLGHTMNTEAFF
TRBD1,TRBJ1-4,NA,15,TRBV9,TGTGCCAGCAGCTTCCGACAGGGGCAAAATGAAAAACTGTTTTTT,CASSFRQGQNEKLFF
TRBD1,TRBJ1-2,NA,14,TRBV9,TGTGCCAGCAGCGTAGGGACAGGGGGCTATGGCTACACCTTC,CASSVGTGGYGYTF
NA,TRBJ2-1,NA,15,TRBV11-2,TGTGCCAGCAGCCTTGGCGGGTTGGGGACCAATGAGCAGTTCTTC,CASSLGGLGTNEQFF
NA,TRBJ1-2,few,12,TRBV18,TGTGCCAGCTCACCTTCCGGGAATGGCTACACCTTC,CASSPSGNGYTF
NA,TRBJ1-1,NA,15,TRBV9,TGTGCCAGCAGCGCGACCCCTCTTGGGAACACTGAAGCTTTCTTT,CASSATPLGNTEAFF
TRBD1,TRBJ2-7,NA,17,TRBV5-6,TGTGCCAGCAGCCCCTACCTCGACAGGGGTCCCTTCTACGAGCAGTACTTC,CASSPYLDRGPFYEQYF
NA,TRBJ1-2,NA,14,TRBV28,TGTGCCAGCACCTCACCGGGGGGCCCCTATGGCTACACCTTC,CASTSPGGPYGYTF
TRBD1,TRBJ2-4,NA,14,TRBV11-3,TGTGCCAGCAGCCCTGGACAGGGGTTCGACATTCAGTACTTC,CASSPGQGFDIQYF
NA,TRBJ2-2,NA,15,TRBV18,TGTGCCAGCTCATCCGGACAGACTGGCACCGGGGAGCTGTTTTTT,CASSSGQTGTGELFF
NA,TRBJ2-3,NA,12,TRBV19,TGTGCCGAGTCCCCTCGCGAAGATACGCAGTATTTT,CAESPREDTQYF
TRBD1,TRBJ2-7,NA,13,TRBV18,TGTGCCAGCGCAGAGGGGACAGGGAGCGAGCAGTACTTC,CASAEGTGSEQYF
NA,TRBJ2-5,NA,15,TRBV18,TGTGCCAGCTCGCCACTCCAGAAATCTCAAGAGACCCAGTACTTC,CASSPLQKSQETQYF
NA,TRBJ2-7,NA,14,TRBV11-2,TGTGCCAGCAGGGAGATCAGGGAGCCCTACGAGCAGTACTTC,CASREIREPYEQYF
NA,TRBJ2-6,few,16,TRBV19,TGTGCCAGTAAGACCACAGGGTGGTCTGGGGCCAACGTCCTGACTTTC,CASKTTGWSGANVLTF
NA,TRBJ2-3,few,14,TRBV28,TGTGCCAGCAGTTTTTCGGGAGCGGGAGATACGCAGTATTTT,CASSFSGAGDTQYF
NA,TRBJ2-5,NA,11,TRBV14,TGTGCCAGCAGCCAAGCGGAGACCCAGTACTTC,CASSQAETQYF
NA,TRBJ1-1,NA,12,TRBV25-1,TGTGCCAGCAGTGAACCGCACAGGGAAGCTTTCTTT,CASSEPHREAFF
NA,TRBJ2-5,NA,14,TRBV5-1,TGCGCCAGCAGCCAAACAGGTTACGGAGAGACCCAGTACTTC,CASSQTGYGETQYF
NA,TRBJ2-4,once,17,TRBV7-2,TGTGCCAGCAGCTTAGGGTACGGAAACCTAGCCAAAAACATTCAGTACTTC,CASSLGYGNLAKNIQYF
TRBD2,TRBJ2-1,NA,15,TRBV5-4,TGTGCCAGCAGTTCCATAGCGGGAACCTACAATGAGCAGTTCTTC,CASSSIAGTYNEQFF